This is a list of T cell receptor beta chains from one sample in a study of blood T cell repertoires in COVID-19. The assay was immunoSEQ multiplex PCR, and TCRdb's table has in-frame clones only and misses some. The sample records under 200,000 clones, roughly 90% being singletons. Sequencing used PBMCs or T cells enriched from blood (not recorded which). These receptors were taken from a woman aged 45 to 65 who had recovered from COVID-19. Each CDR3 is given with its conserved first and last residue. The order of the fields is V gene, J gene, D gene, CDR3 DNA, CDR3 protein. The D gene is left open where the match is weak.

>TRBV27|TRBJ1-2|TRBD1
TGTGCCAGCAGTCCGGGGACAGGGGGTATTGGGCAGACCTTC
CASSPGTGGIGQTF
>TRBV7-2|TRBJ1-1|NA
TGTGCCAGCAGCTCAGACAGTCTGAGCACTGAAGCTTTCTTT
CASSSDSLSTEAFF
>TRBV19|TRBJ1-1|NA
TGTGCCAGTATGCGGCAGCCGAACACTGAAGCTTTCTTT
CASMRQPNTEAFF
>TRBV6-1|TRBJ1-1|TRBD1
TGTGCCAGCAGTAGATCGACAGGGTCCACTGAAGCTTTCTTT
CASSRSTGSTEAFF
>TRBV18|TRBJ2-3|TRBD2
TGTGCCAGCTCACAGGGACTAGCGGGGACTGGCACAGATACGCAGTATTTT
CASSQGLAGTGTDTQYF
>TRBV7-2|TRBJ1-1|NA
TGTGCCAGCAGCTTTGGAGGCTCCGGGAGCCCAGCTTTCTTT
CASSFGGSGSPAFF
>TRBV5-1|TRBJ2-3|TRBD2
TGCGCCAGCAGCCTCCGCCTAGCGGGGGAGGGGGCAGATACGCAGTATTTT
CASSLRLAGEGADTQYF
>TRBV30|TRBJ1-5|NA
TGTGCCTGGAGACCTCCCGGAGCAAATCAGCCCCAGCATTTT
CAWRPPGANQPQHF
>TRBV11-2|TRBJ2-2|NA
TGTGCCAGCAGCTTACCCACGAACACCGGGGAGCTGTTTTTT
CASSLPTNTGELFF
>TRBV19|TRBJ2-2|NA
TGTGCCAGTACGAGGGACTTGAACACCGGGGAGCTGTTTTTT
CASTRDLNTGELFF
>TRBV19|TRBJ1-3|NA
TGTGCCAGTAGACTGGACAGAGGATCTGGAAACACCATATATTTT
CASRLDRGSGNTIYF
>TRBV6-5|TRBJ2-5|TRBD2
TGTGCCACGAGACTAGCGGGGGGGCCCCAAGAGACCCAGTACTTC
CATRLAGGPQETQYF
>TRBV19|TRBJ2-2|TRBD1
TGTGCCAGTAGTCGGACAGGGGCCGCCGGGGAGCTGTTTTTT
CASSRTGAAGELFF
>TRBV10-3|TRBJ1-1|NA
TGTGCCATCAGTAGACAGGAAAACACTGAAGCTTTCTTT
CAISRQENTEAFF
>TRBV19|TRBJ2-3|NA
TGTGCCAGTAGTACCGGGACACCGCCAGCGCAGTATTTT
CASSTGTPPAQYF
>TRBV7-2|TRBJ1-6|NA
TGTGCCAGCAGCCCTAGAATAGGCAATTCACCCCTCCACTTT
CASSPRIGNSPLHF
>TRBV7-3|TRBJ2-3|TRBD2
TGTGCCAGCAGCTTAGGGCCTGGGACTAGAGAAGATACGCAGTATTTT
CASSLGPGTREDTQYF
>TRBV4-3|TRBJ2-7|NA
TGCGCCAGCAGCTCAGGGGTCTCCGGACGCTACGAGCAGTACTTC
CASSSGVSGRYEQYF
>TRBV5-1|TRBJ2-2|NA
TGCGCCAGCAGGGGCGATTGGAACACCGGGGAGCTGTTTTTT
CASRGDWNTGELFF
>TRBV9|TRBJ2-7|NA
TGTGCCAGCAGCCCCCCCGAGCCCCGGGGCTACGAGCAGTACTTC
CASSPPEPRGYEQYF
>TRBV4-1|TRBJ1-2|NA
TGCGCCAGCAGCCAAGTAGTTCTGGTACAGGAAACTAACTATGGCTACACCTTC
CASSQVVLVQETNYGYTF
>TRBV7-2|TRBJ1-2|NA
TGTGCCAGCAGCTTAGCGGAGGGGTACTATGGCTACACCTTC
CASSLAEGYYGYTF
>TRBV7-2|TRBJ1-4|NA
TGTGCCAGCAGCTTAGAATTGTTGGCAGGACAAGCTAATGAAAAACTGTTTTTT
CASSLELLAGQANEKLFF